This T cell receptor beta chain was sequenced in a study of cytotoxic CD8 clonotypes in ibrutinib-treated CLL. Study at large: The cohort had around 10 relapsed/refractory and some 16 treatment-naive patients, roughly 17 IGHV unmutated. General observations from the study: Patients had baseline clonality above age-matched healthy donors, and this clonality moved with circulating CD8+ T-cell counts. Public clonotypes proved infrequent, and on treatment they shrank or remained steady. Clonality increased at ibrutinib response, then returned toward baseline at progression.

Turning to this clone: Antigen: not known.

Some clones are missing from TCRdb's copy, which holds only in-frame ones; the method was immunoSEQ multiplex PCR. The profile shows about 68,000 clones, about 63% of them singletons. V lost 2 bases to trimming and J lost 3 bases, with 11 bases between them. Germline V gene data show CDR1 as GTSNPN and CDR2 as SVGIG (reference sequence). The CDR3 is 14 residues long. The source is a human donor with chronic lymphocytic leukemia. The V and J genes are TRBV30 and TRBJ1-3; D is perhaps TRBD1 (5 bases). The specimen comprised PBMCs, sampled after 12 months of ibrutinib treatment. The CDR3 coding sequence is TGTGCCTGGAGTTCCCTGGGACTTGGAAACACCATATATTTT. This sequence encodes CAWSSLGLGNTIYF.